This entry describes one T cell receptor (beta chain). Its antigen is not identified. These data are taken from a study of cytomegalovirus exposure and HLA in healthy donors. The study's findings and limits: Through in vitro validation, a few CMV-associated chains were shown to be specific for CMV antigens. The study listed some 160 cytomegalovirus-associated TCR beta chains. Rare TCR sequences predominated, though certain public TCRs were found in many donors.

The donors were in the approximately 120-subject validation cohort; that cohort was separate from the roughly 680-subject first cohort. Looked up from germline, CDR1 is GTSNPN and CDR2 is SVGIG (reference sequence). The CDR3 has 13 residues. V was pared by 3 bases and J by 11 bases, with 19 bases between. Assay used: immunoSEQ multiplex PCR; TCRdb lists only in-frame clones, some missing. Seen here are 130,000 or so clones, roughly 89% observed once, and the top ten hold 9%. The genes are TRBV30 and TRBJ1-1; a weak D match, TRBD1 (5 bases). The receptor was derived from a woman younger than 30 in good health and CMV-seropositive. The sequenced sample was PBMCs. The CDR3, as DNA: TGTGCCTGGAGCGCTAATATCGGGACTCGGGCTTTCTTT. Residues: CAWSANIGTRAFF.